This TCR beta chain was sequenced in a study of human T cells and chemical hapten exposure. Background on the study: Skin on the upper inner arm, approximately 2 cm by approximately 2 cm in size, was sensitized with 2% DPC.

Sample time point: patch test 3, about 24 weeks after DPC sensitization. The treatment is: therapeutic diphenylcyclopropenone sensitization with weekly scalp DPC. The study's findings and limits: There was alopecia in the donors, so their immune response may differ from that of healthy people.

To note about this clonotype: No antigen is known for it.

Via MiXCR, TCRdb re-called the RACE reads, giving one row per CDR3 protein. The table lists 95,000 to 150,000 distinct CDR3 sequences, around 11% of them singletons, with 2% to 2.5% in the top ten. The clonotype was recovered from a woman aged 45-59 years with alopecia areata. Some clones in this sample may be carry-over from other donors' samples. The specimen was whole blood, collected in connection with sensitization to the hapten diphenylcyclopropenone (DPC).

In DNA, the CDR3 is TGTGCCAGCAGCTTAGCGGACATACGTAGCACAGATACGCAGTATTTT. It encodes CASSLADIRSTDTQYF. The V and J genes are TRBV7-2 and TRBJ2-3; TRBD1 is a possible D gene (5 bases). Trimming shortened V by 0 bases and J by 0 bases, and 10 bases separated the two germline ends. The CDR3 loop spans 16 amino acids. Germline CDR1 SGHTA, CDR2 FQGNSA.